A single sample gave rise to the 6 T cell receptor beta chains below, sequenced in a study of cytomegalovirus exposure and HLA in healthy donors. The repertoire was sequenced with immunoSEQ multiplex PCR; TCRdb's copy has only in-frame clones and lacks some. There are about 340,000 clones in the sample; 86% occur only once, and 0.65% to 0.85% lies in the top ten. The material sequenced was PBMCs. These receptors all come from a woman aged 18-35 years in good health and CMV-seronegative.

This rearrangement joins TRBV2 to TRBJ2-2, with 7 nucleotides matching TRBD1. With 4 bases clipped from V and 4 bases from J, the junction kept 6 bases outside the gene matches. Per the germline V gene, CDR1 is SNHLY and CDR2 is FYNNEI. This CDR3 spans 15 amino acids. CDR3 DNA: TGTGCCAGCAGTGCTGGACAGGTGGGCACCGGGGAGCTGTTTTTT. The encoded protein is CASSAGQVGTGELFF.

This chain uses TRBV20-1 with TRBJ2-1; D remains ambiguous. The CDR3 loop spans 11 amino acids. Germline V gene sequence: CDR1 DFQATT, CDR2 SNEGSKA (reference sequence). V lost 5 bases and J 4 bases, leaving 6 bases between the germline ends. The CDR3 coding sequence is TGCAGTGCTCCCCCGTACAATGAGCAGTTCTTC. It encodes CSAPPYNEQFF.

This chain joins TRBV5-1 and TRBJ2-1; the D is unclear. Trimming pared 0 bases from V and 9 bases from J, leaving 7 bases between. Germline lookup yields CDR1 SGHRS and CDR2 YFSETQ. This CDR3 region has 12 residues. CDR3 loop: CASSLVDFEQFF. DNA of the CDR3: TGCGCCAGCAGCTTGGTAGACTTTGAGCAGTTCTTC.

The CDR3 DNA follows: TGTGCCAGCAGCTTATCCCCAGGCGACAATGAGCAGTTCTTC. Amino acid sequence: CASSLSPGDNEQFF. The chain couples TRBV13 to TRBJ2-1; D unclear. From germline, CDR1 is PRHDT and CDR2 FYEKMQ (reference sequence). Trimming stripped 2 bases from V and 5 bases from J, with 10 bases between. This CDR3 has 14 amino acids.

This clone came up once. The gene calls are TRBV18 and TRBJ2-7, with D perhaps TRBD1 (5 bases). V shed 3 bases and J shed 0 bases, with 12 bases lying between them. The CDR3 runs 15 residues. Germline-derived CDR1 and CDR2 are KGHSH and LQKENI. The CDR3 is CASSPDSTSSYEQYF. The DNA of the CDR3 is TGTGCCAGCTCACCCGACAGTACGAGCTCCTACGAGCAGTACTTC.

V and J are TRBV28 and TRBJ2-7; 10 nucleotides line up with TRBD1. Germline lookup yields CDR1 MDHEN and CDR2 SYDVKM. This CDR3 comprises 14 residues. After removal of 3 bases from V and 6 bases from J, the junction contained 5 bases not matched to a gene. CDR3: CASSFGDRGPEQYF. The DNA of the CDR3 is TGTGCCAGCAGTTTCGGGGACAGGGGTCCCGAGCAGTACTTC.